Listed below are T cell receptor beta chains from one sample, sequenced in a study of T-cell reconstitution after alpha-beta-depleted transplantation in children. From the PCR reads, TCRdb called clonotypes with MiXCR, one entry per CDR3 protein. The data show some 72,000 distinct CDR3 sequences, 7% to 8% seen once. Sequenced material: PBMCs from the stem cell graft donor, taken from the stem cell graft. The source of these receptors is a human donor who donated a stem cell graft to a child with acute lymphoblastic leukemia. Each CDR3 is given with its conserved first and last residue. A D gene is named only where the DNA matches it firmly. Expanded clones are given a class, and other clones once, few, many or no size at all.

.	TRBV12-3/TRBV12-4	.	TRBJ2-1	CASSSPDFQSSYNEQFF	TGTGCCAGCAGTTCTCCTGACTTTCAGAGCTCCTACAATGAGCAGTTCTTC
few	TRBV9	.	TRBJ2-3	CASSVDSPDTQYF	TGTGCCAGCAGCGTAGACTCGCCAGATACGCAGTATTTT
many	TRBV4-1	TRBD1	TRBJ1-2	CASSQDTFLRDRSKQEYGYTF	TGCGCCAGCAGCCAAGATACCTTTTTACGGGACAGGAGCAAGCAAGAGTATGGCTACACCTTC
many	TRBV20-1	.	TRBJ1-6	CSARVPGLDSPLHF	TGCAGTGCTAGAGTGCCAGGGTTGGATTCACCCCTCCACTTT
few	TRBV12-3/TRBV12-4	.	TRBJ2-2	CASGWGRNTGELFF	TGTGCCAGCGGCTGGGGGCGGAACACCGGGGAGCTGTTTTTT
many	TRBV7-2	.	TRBJ2-7	CASSLGGGTSSYEQYF	TGTGCCAGCAGCTTAGGAGGGGGGACGTCGTCCTACGAGCAGTACTTC
many	TRBV28	TRBD2	TRBJ2-3	CASSIHKTSRDTQYF	TGTGCCAGCAGTATCCACAAGACTAGCAGAGATACGCAGTATTTT
many	TRBV3-1	TRBD2	TRBJ2-3	CASSRSGGGADTQYF	TGTGCCAGCAGCCGATCGGGCGGGGGGGCTGATACGCAGTATTTT
many	TRBV5-1	.	TRBJ2-5	CASSLVGGQETQYF	TGCGCCAGCAGCTTGGTTGGCGGCCAAGAGACCCAGTACTTC
many	TRBV19	.	TRBJ1-2	CASIGHSANYGYTF	TGTGCCAGTATTGGACACTCAGCTAACTATGGCTACACCTTC
many	TRBV2	.	TRBJ1-2	CASSERRNYGYTF	TGTGCCAGCAGTGAACGGCGCAACTATGGCTACACCTTC
many	TRBV29-1	TRBD1	TRBJ1-5	CSAGRDRGHQPQHF	TGCAGCGCGGGCCGGGACAGGGGGCATCAGCCCCAGCATTTT
few	TRBV6-5	.	TRBJ1-5	CASSRRNNQPQHF	TGTGCCAGCAGTCGACGGAACAATCAGCCCCAGCATTTT
.	TRBV6-5	TRBD2	TRBJ2-1	CASSYSTSVSNEQFF	TGTGCCAGCAGTTACTCGACTAGCGTGTCAAATGAGCAGTTCTTC
many	TRBV5-1	TRBD1	TRBJ1-5	CASSLGGTGAGNQPQHF	TGCGCCAGCAGCTTGGGGGGGACAGGGGCTGGCAATCAGCCCCAGCATTTT
many	TRBV9	.	TRBJ1-2	CASSVNTREAGGYTF	TGTGCCAGCAGCGTAAACACGAGGGAGGCTGGGGGCTACACCTTC
many	TRBV7-9	.	TRBJ1-2	CASSSQGPYGYTF	TGTGCCAGCAGCTCGCAGGGGCCCTATGGCTACACCTTC
many	TRBV5-1	.	TRBJ2-3	CASSQAGTDTQYF	TGCGCCAGCAGCCAAGCGGGCACAGATACGCAGTATTTT
many	TRBV7-2	.	TRBJ2-3	CASSLGWVSPASTDTQYF	TGTGCCAGCAGCTTAGGCTGGGTTAGCCCCGCTAGCACAGATACGCAGTATTTT
.	TRBV29-1	.	TRBJ2-7	CSVDWGSNYEQYF	TGCAGCGTTGATTGGGGCAGCAACTACGAGCAGTACTTC
many	TRBV5-1	.	TRBJ2-7	CATSRDASSYEQYF	TGCGCCACTTCGCGGGACGCTTCTTCCTACGAGCAGTACTTC
many	TRBV7-2	.	TRBJ2-1	CASSLAQGKNYNEQFF	TGTGCCAGCAGCTTAGCGCAGGGCAAGAACTACAATGAGCAGTTCTTC
.	TRBV9	TRBD2	TRBJ2-5	CASSAYSSGGQETQYF	TGTGCCAGCAGCGCGTATTCCAGCGGGGGTCAAGAGACCCAGTACTTC
few	TRBV20-1	.	TRBJ2-3	CSHPGRSTDTQYF	TGCAGTCATCCGGGGAGGTCAACAGATACGCAGTATTTT
.	TRBV5-4	TRBD2	TRBJ2-1	CASSLTSGNNEQFF	TGTGCCAGCAGCCTGACTAGCGGGAACAATGAGCAGTTCTTC
.	TRBV1	.	TRBJ2-3	CTSSQPTSGDTDTQYF	TGCACCAGCAGCCAACCGACTAGCGGAGACACAGATACGCAGTATTTT
.	TRBV19	.	TRBJ2-3	CASSIDRTTDTQYF	TGTGCCAGTAGTATAGACCGGACAACAGATACGCAGTATTTT
.	TRBV10-3	.	TRBJ1-6	CAIRGTGDNSPLHF	TGTGCCATCAGGGGGACTGGGGATAATTCACCCCTCCACTTT
many	TRBV7-9	.	TRBJ2-4	CASSPKGRQDTNGNIQYF	TGTGCCAGCAGCCCCAAGGGACGACAGGATACAAACGGAAACATTCAGTACTTC
many	TRBV27	TRBD2	TRBJ2-2	CASSSGWALAVTGELFF	TGTGCCAGCAGTTCGGGATGGGCACTAGCGGTCACCGGGGAGCTGTTTTTT
many	TRBV16	.	TRBJ2-7	CASSPPGTSAYEQYF	TGTGCCAGCAGCCCGCCCGGGACATCAGCCTACGAGCAGTACTTC
many	TRBV6-4	TRBD1	TRBJ2-3	CASSDGQGEGDTQYF	TGTGCCAGCAGTGACGGACAGGGGGAGGGAGATACGCAGTATTTT
many	TRBV28	TRBD2	TRBJ2-2	CASSTLGLAGKLTGELFF	TGTGCCAGCAGCACCCTCGGCCTAGCGGGAAAACTCACCGGGGAGCTGTTTTTT
many	TRBV5-1	.	TRBJ2-2	CASSLKGQSDTGELFF	TGCGCCAGCAGCTTGAAGGGACAATCGGACACCGGGGAGCTGTTTTTT
many	TRBV11-1	.	TRBJ1-6	CASSFAGESPLHF	TGTGCCAGCAGCTTCGCGGGGGAATCACCCCTCCACTTT
many	TRBV28	TRBD1	TRBJ2-3	CASSGQGATDTQYF	TGTGCCAGCTCGGGACAGGGGGCTACAGATACGCAGTATTTT
many	TRBV6-6	TRBD1	TRBJ2-7	CASSLRTGRGEQYF	TGTGCCAGCAGCCTTAGGACAGGGCGAGGGGAGCAGTACTTC
many	TRBV6-2/TRBV6-3	.	TRBJ2-3	CASSTGQHTDTQYF	TGTGCCAGCAGTACGGGACAACACACAGATACGCAGTATTTT
many	TRBV10-3	TRBD2	TRBJ2-3	CAISESGLDPDTQYF	TGTGCCATCAGTGAGTCTGGACTAGACCCAGATACGCAGTATTTT
many	TRBV12-3/TRBV12-4	.	TRBJ1-1	CASSRDTTEAFF	TGTGCCAGCAGCCGGGACACCACTGAAGCTTTCTTT
.	TRBV28	.	TRBJ2-7	CASIGSYEQYF	TGTGCCAGCATCGGCAGCTACGAGCAGTACTTC
many	TRBV6-2/TRBV6-3	.	TRBJ2-5	CASSTRDGEETQYF	TGTGCCAGCAGTACTCGGGACGGGGAAGAGACCCAGTACTTC
few	TRBV7-2	.	TRBJ2-4	CASSLEGDIQYF	TGTGCCAGCAGCTTAGAAGGGGACATTCAGTACTTC
many	TRBV7-2	.	TRBJ1-2	CASSLEGHQYTF	TGTGCCAGCAGCTTAGAAGGGCACCAATACACCTTC
many	TRBV7-2	.	TRBJ2-1	CASSGGTAINEQFF	TGTGCCAGCAGCGGAGGGACAGCGATCAATGAGCAGTTCTTC
many	TRBV9	.	TRBJ2-7	CASSVGEGYEQYF	TGTGCCAGCAGCGTAGGCGAGGGCTACGAGCAGTACTTC
.	TRBV11-2	.	TRBJ1-1	CASSLDLGVVLTEAFF	TGTGCCAGCAGCTTAGATTTGGGGGTAGTGCTCACTGAAGCTTTCTTT
few	TRBV20-1	TRBD1	TRBJ1-1	CSARTLRQGATEAFF	TGCAGTGCTAGAACGCTGCGACAGGGGGCAACTGAAGCTTTCTTT
.	TRBV28	.	TRBJ2-7	CASSLGEYAYEQYF	TGTGCCAGCAGTTTGGGGGAGTACGCCTACGAGCAGTACTTC
.	TRBV6-6	.	TRBJ2-1	CASSPTSNEQFF	TGTGCCAGCAGTCCTACCTCGAATGAGCAGTTCTTC
medium-sized	TRBV5-1	.	TRBJ2-5	CASSLEETQYF	TGCGCCAGCAGCTTGGAAGAGACCCAGTACTTC
many	TRBV5-1	.	TRBJ2-6	CASSLAGAGANVLTF	TGCGCCAGCAGCTTGGCAGGGGCTGGGGCCAACGTCCTGACTTTC
few	TRBV7-2	.	TRBJ1-1	CASSLTVSTEAFF	TGTGCCAGCAGCCTAACAGTCAGCACTGAAGCTTTCTTT
many	TRBV19	TRBD2	TRBJ2-1	CASSKTSGGASSYNEQFF	TGTGCCAGTAGTAAGACTAGCGGGGGGGCGAGCTCCTACAATGAGCAGTTCTTC
few	TRBV18	.	TRBJ1-5	CASSLLQAEYSNQPQHF	TGTGCCAGCTCACTCCTACAGGCCGAATATAGCAATCAGCCCCAGCATTTT